This TCR beta chain was sequenced in a study of shared clonotypes between healthy human individuals. The overall study: CD4 naive and memory got three plates each, CD8 naive two, CD8 memory one.

Notes on this clone: Antigen unknown.

Whole-study findings and limits: Relative to memory subsets, naive subsets generally showed larger estimated richness. With a few donors compared, approximately 5.5% of naive CD4 clonotypes were shared.

Only in-frame clones appear in the TCRdb table, and some are missing; sequencing was by immunoSEQ multiplex PCR. The sample includes about 980,000 clones, less than 85% seen only once; the top ten take around 1.5%. The healthy adult donors were HIV-negative and reported no recent acute infections or vaccinations. This TCR was sampled from a man aged 18 to 35 in good health. The sequencing sample was made of memory CD4+ T cells sorted from blood. Stated subset: CD45RA-negative fraction.

The CDR3 DNA reads TGTGCCAGCAGTTCTCAGGGGATCTATGGCTACACCTTC. This sequence encodes CASSSQGIYGYTF. The chain carries TRBV28 and TRBJ1-2; D possibly corresponds to TRBD1 (6 bases). Per germline, CDR1 MDHEN and CDR2 SYDVKM. The CDR3 is 13 amino acids. V gave up 4 bases and J gave up 4 bases, with 10 bases separating them.